The rows below give T cell receptor beta chains drawn from one sample of a study of blood T cell repertoires in COVID-19. Clones were sequenced by immunoSEQ multiplex PCR, and TCRdb holds only the in-frame ones, with some missing. The profile shows 90,000 to 120,000 clones, approximately 91% of them singletons. Source material: peripheral blood. Receptors originate from an older woman with acute or convalescent COVID-19. Each CDR3 is given with its conserved first and last residue. Fields, in order: J gene, V gene, CDR3 protein.

TRBJ1-1 TRBV5-5 CASSPGRGIGLTEAFF
TRBJ2-2 TRBV2 CASSGSRPNTGELFF
TRBJ2-5 TRBV7-6 CASGPAGLEETQYF
TRBJ2-3 TRBV7-8 CASSLVGRNTQYF
TRBJ1-1 TRBV20-1 CSAQRGTEAFF
TRBJ1-2 TRBV25-1 CASSRTGFDGYTF
TRBJ1-2 TRBV12-2 CASRFGTGDVSRGYTF
TRBJ1-6 TRBV6-6 CASSTLGDSPLHF
TRBJ2-1 TRBV18 CASTPGQGPLNEQFF
TRBJ1-2 TRBV24-1 CATSDLRGTGVVYTF
TRBJ1-1 TRBV2 CASRVDRGTEAFF
TRBJ1-1 TRBV11-2 CASSLAGYMDTEAFF
TRBJ2-7 TRBV28 CASSFAGVSSYEQYF
TRBJ1-2 TRBV29-1 CSVENERPSYGYTF
TRBJ1-2 TRBV28 CASGGQEGIISGYTF
TRBJ1-2 TRBV4-2 CASSQPNGQGAAGYTF
TRBJ1-5 TRBV6-5 CASNTQGVNQPQHF
TRBJ2-1 TRBV7-9 CASSLTSGRDNEQFF
TRBJ1-2 TRBV5-1 CASSGTAANYGYTF
TRBJ1-6 TRBV6-1 CASSERVLQGSNNSPLHF
TRBJ1-2 TRBV29-1 CSVEGGQGAAGYTF
TRBJ2-7 TRBV7-2 CASSLDTSVGEQYF
TRBJ2-3 TRBV5-1 CASSIGQQDTQYF
TRBJ2-5 TRBV19 CASSTVAGGLRETQYF
TRBJ2-3 TRBV29-1 CSVVGGMGADTQYF
TRBJ1-2 TRBV29-1 CSVGQGEGYTF
TRBJ1-4 TRBV9 CASSVAGGTNEKLFF
TRBJ1-2 TRBV28 CASSLRGPAKDYTF
TRBJ1-4 TRBV30 CAWSPGTSISTNEKLFF
TRBJ2-1 TRBV4-2 CASSQDLASGRTSSYNEQFF
TRBJ2-2 TRBV29-1 CSVSGTRVGELFF
TRBJ1-3 TRBV28 CASISGQPISGNTIYF
TRBJ2-2 TRBV19 CASSIASGELFF
TRBJ2-3 TRBV30 CAWSRLAVIDTQYF
TRBJ1-5 TRBV11-2 CASSLDQGVPWPQHF
TRBJ1-3 TRBV6-5 CASRRGWIGNTIYF
TRBJ1-2 TRBV7-3 CASSLTKGNGYTF
TRBJ2-2 TRBV24-1 CATSDHIAGGPNTGELFF
TRBJ2-1 TRBV14 CASGRISGASYNEQFF
TRBJ2-7 TRBV19 CASSIGAGFYEQYF
TRBJ2-7 TRBV19 CASSMDRDEQYF
TRBJ2-1 TRBV28 CASAGLAGSSSYNEQFF
TRBJ2-5 TRBV7-9 CASSLSTETQYF
TRBJ2-3 TRBV5-1 CASSWSPGLAASTDTQYF
TRBJ1-2 TRBV3-1/TRBV3-2 CASSPGLLGGYTF
TRBJ1-5 TRBV2 CASSGAGVQPQHF
TRBJ2-1 TRBV3-1/TRBV3-2 CASSQGTSAYNEQFF